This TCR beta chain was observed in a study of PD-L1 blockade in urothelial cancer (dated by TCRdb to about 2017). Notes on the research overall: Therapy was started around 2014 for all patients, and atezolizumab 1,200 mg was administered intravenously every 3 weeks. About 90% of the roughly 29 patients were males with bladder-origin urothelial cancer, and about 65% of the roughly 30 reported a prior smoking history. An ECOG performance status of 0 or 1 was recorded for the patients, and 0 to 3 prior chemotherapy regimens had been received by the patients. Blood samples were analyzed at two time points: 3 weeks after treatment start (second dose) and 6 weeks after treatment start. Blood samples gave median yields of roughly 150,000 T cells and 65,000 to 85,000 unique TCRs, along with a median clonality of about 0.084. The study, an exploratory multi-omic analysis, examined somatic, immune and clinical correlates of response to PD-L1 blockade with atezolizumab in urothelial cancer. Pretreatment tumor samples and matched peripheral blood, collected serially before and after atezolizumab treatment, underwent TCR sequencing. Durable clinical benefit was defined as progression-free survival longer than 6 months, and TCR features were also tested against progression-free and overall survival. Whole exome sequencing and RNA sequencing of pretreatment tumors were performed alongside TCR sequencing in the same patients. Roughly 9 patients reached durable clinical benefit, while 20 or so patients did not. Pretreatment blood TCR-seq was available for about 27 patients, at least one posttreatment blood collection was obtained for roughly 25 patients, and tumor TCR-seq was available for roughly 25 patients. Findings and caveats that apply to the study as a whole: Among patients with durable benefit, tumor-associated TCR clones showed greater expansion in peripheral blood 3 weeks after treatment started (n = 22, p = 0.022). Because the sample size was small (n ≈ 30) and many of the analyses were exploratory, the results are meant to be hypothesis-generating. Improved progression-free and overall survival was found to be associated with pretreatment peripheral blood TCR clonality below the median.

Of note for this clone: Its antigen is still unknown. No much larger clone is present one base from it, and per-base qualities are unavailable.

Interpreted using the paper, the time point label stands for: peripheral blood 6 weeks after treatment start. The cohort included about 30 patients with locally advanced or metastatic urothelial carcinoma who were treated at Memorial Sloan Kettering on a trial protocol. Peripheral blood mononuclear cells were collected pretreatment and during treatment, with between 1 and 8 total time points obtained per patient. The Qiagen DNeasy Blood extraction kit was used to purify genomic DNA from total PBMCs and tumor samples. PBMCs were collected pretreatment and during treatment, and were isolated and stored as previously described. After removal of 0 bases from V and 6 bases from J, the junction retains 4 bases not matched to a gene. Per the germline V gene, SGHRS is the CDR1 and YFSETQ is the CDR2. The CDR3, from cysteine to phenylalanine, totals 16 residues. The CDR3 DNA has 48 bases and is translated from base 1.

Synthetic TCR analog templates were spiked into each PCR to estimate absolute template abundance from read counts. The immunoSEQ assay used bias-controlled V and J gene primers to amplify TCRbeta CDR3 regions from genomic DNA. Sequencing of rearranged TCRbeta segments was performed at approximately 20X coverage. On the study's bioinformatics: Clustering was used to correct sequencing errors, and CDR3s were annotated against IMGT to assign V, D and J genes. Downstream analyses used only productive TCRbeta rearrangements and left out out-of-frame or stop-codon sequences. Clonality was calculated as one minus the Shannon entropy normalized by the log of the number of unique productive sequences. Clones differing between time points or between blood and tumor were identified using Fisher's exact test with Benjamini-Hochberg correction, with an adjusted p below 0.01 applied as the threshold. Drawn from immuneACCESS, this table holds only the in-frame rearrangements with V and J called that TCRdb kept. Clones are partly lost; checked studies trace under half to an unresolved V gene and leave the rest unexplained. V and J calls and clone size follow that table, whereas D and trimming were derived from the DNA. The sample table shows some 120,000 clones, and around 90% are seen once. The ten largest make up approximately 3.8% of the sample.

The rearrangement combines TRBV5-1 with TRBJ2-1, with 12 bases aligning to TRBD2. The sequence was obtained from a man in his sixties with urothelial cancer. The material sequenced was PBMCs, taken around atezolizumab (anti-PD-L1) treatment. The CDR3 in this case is CASSLVSSGGANEQFF. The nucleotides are TGCGCCAGCAGCTTGGTTTCTAGCGGGGGGGCCAATGAGCAGTTCTTC.